This T cell receptor (beta chain) was retrieved from a study of blood T cell repertoires in COVID-19. Study overall: Samples taken during acute and convalescent COVID-19 were collected in the United States, Italy and Spain. T cells, B-cell-depleted T cells, or PBMCs provided the cDNA or gDNA that served as material.

This CDR3 is 13 amino acids long. V lost 4 bases, J lost 7 bases, and 4 bases stayed unmatched. CDR1 LNHNV and CDR2 YYDKDF come from the germline V gene (reference sequence). In the original workflow: Reference gene primers were amplified, and this amplification served to estimate nucleated cell counts. The assay was immunoSEQ multiplex PCR, and TCRdb's table has in-frame clones only and misses some. D and trimming were read from the DNA, whereas the V and J calls and clone size are those reported in that table. The sample consists of 75,000 to 100,000 clones, 88% of them appearing once. The sample comprised peripheral blood. The J gene is TRBJ2-1, the V gene TRBV15; 7 bases match TRBD1. The sequence derives from an older man with acute or convalescent COVID-19. CDR3 sequence (DNA): TGTGCCACCAGCATCGACAGGGTAAATGAGCAGTTCTTC. Translation gives CATSIDRVNEQFF.